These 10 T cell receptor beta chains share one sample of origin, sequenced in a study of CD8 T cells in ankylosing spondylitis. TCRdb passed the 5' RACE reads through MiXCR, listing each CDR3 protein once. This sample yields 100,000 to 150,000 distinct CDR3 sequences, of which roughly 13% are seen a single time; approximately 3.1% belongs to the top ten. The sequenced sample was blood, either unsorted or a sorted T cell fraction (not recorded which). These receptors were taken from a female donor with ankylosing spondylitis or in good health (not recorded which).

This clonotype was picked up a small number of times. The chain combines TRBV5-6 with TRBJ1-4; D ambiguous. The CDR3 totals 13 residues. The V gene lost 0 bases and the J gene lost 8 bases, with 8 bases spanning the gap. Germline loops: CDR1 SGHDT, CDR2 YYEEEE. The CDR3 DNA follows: TGTGCCAGCAGCTTGGCGGGGTTGGAAAAACTGTTTTTT. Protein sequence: CASSLAGLEKLFF.

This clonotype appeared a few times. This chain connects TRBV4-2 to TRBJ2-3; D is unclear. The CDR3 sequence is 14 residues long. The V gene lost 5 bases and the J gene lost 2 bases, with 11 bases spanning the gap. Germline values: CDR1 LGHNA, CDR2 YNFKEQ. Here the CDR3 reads CASSNADTTDTQYF. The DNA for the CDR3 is TGTGCCAGCAGCAACGCGGATACCACAGATACGCAGTATTTT.

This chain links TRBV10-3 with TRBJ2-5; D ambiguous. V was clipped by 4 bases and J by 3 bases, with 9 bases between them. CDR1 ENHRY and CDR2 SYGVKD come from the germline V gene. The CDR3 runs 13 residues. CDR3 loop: CAISVLPKETQYF. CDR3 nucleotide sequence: TGTGCCATCAGTGTTCTGCCCAAAGAGACCCAGTACTTC.

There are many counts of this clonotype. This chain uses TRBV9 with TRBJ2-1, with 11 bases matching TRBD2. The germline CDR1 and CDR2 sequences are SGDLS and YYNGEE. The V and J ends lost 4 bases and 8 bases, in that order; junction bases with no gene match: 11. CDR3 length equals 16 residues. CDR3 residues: CASSFPHSGRADEQFF. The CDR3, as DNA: TGTGCCAGCAGCTTTCCCCATAGCGGGAGGGCGGATGAGCAGTTCTTC. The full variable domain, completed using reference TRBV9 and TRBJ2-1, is DSGVTQTPKHLITATGQRVTLRCSPRSGDLSVYWYQQSLDQGLQFLIQYYNGEERAKGNILERFSAQQFPDLHSELNLSSLELGDSALYFCASSFPHSGRADEQFFGPGTRLTVL.

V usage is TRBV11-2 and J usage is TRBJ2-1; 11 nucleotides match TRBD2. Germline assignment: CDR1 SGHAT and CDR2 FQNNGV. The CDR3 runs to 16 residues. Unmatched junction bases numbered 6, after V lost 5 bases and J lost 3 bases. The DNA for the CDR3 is TGTGCCAGCAGCCAAACGACTAGCGGGATCTACAATGAGCAGTTCTTC. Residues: CASSQTTSGIYNEQFF.

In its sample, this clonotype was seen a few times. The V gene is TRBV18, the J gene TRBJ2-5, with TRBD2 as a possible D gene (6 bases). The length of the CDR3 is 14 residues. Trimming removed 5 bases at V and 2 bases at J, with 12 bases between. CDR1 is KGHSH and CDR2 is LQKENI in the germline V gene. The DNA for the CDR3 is TGTGCCAGCTCATTGAGTAGCGGTCAAGAGACCCAGTACTTC. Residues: CASSLSSGQETQYF.

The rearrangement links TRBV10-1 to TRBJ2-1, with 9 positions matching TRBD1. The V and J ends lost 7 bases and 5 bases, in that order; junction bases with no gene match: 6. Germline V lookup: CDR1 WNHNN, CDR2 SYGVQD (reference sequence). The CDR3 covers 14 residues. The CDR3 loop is CASNPGTGNNEQFF. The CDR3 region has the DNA TGCGCCAGCAATCCCGGGACAGGGAACAATGAGCAGTTCTTC.

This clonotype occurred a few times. Here the CDR3 reads CASSSTGGDEQYF. CDR3 bases: TGCGCCAGCAGCTCGACAGGGGGCGACGAGCAGTACTTC. The chain has TRBV5-1 and TRBJ2-7; 10 bases map to TRBD1. J gave up 5 bases and V 3 bases, and 2 bases lay outside the gene matches. Germline V gene lookup returns CDR1 SGHRS and CDR2 YFSETQ. The CDR3 is made up of 13 amino acids. Using reference TRBV5-1 and TRBJ2-7 for the parts outside the CDR3, the full variable domain is KAGVTQTPRYLIKTRGQQVTLSCSPISGHRSVSWYQQTPGQGLQFLFEYFSETQRNKGNFPGRFSGRQFSNSRSEMNVSTLELGDSALYLCASSSTGGDEQYFGPGTRLTVT.

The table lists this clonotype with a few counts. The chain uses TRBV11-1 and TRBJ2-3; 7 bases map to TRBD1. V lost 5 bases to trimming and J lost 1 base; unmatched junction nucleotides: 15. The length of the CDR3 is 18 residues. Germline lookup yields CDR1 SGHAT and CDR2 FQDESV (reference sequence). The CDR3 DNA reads TGTGCCAGCAGCCCCCTGGGACAGACAGCAACCCGCACAGATACGCAGTATTTT. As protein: CASSPLGQTATRTDTQYF.

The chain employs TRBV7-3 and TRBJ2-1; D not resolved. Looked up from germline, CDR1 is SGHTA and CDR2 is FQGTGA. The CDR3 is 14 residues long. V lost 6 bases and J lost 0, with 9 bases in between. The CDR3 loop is CASSSYGSYNEQFF. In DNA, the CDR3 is TGTGCCAGCAGTTCCTACGGCTCCTACAATGAGCAGTTCTTC. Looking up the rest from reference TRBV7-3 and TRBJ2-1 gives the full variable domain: GAGVSQTPSNKVTEKGKYVELRCDPISGHTALYWYRQSLGQGPEFLIYFQGTGAADDSGLPNDRFFAVRPEGSVSTLKIQRTERGDSAVYLCASSSYGSYNEQFFGPGTRLTVL.